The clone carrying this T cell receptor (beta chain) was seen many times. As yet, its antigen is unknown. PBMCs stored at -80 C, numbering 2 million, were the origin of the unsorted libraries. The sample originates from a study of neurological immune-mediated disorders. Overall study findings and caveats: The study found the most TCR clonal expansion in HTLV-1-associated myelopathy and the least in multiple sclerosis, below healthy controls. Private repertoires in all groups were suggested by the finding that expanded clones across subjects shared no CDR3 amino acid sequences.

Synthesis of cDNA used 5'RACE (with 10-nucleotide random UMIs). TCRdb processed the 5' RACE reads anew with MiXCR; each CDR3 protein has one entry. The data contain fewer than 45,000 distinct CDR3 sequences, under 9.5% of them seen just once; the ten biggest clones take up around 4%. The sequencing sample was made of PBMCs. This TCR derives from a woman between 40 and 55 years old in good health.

Here the CDR3 DNA reads TGTGCCAGCAGCCAAGATTGGGAGAGGACGGGCACTGAAGCTTTCTTT. Protein product: CASSQDWERTGTEAFF. This chain connects TRBV4-2 to TRBJ1-1; D uncertain. CDR1 LGHNA and CDR2 YNFKEQ come from the germline V gene. CDR3 length: 16 residues. The V and J ends lost 0 bases and 4 bases respectively, with 15 bases between them.